This entry describes one T cell receptor beta chain. Its target is not known. This entry comes from a study of regulatory T cells in long-lasting Graves disease. Study as a whole: Persistent Graves' disease denoted over 5 years of antithyroid drugs plus positive TSH receptor antibodies. Findings of the study overall: Favoring TRBV28, TRBJ1-2 and TRBJ2-5 was a feature seen in persistent disease. Persistent Graves' patients showed reduced TCR diversity versus newly diagnosed patients.

Time point specified: persistent/refractory GD, antithyroid drugs over 5 years with positive TRAb. Following extraction of RNA from PBMCs, that RNA was used to make the TCR library. This CDR3 has 16 residues. The germline gives CDR1 SNHLY, CDR2 FYNNEI. V shed 4 bases and J shed 2 bases, with 15 bases lying between them. Construction of TCR beta libraries relied on iRepertoire HTBI primers and on Arm-PCR targeting CDR3 regions. In the original analysis: Analysis of the samples identified 60 to 75 TRBV and 14 TRBJ segments. In TCRdb, the multiplex PCR reads were re-called with MiXCR into one record per CDR3 protein. The V and J calls and clone size come from TCRdb's table, not from the authors' own analysis. This sample has hundreds of thousands of distinct CDR3 sequences, with around a fifth found just once.

The sequence derives from a female donor with Graves disease. The material sequenced was peripheral blood mononuclear cells (PBMCs), taken when the disease was refractory, from a patient treated with antithyroid drugs. The V and J genes are TRBV2 and TRBJ1-5, with D perhaps TRBD1 (5 bases). The CDR3 is CASSGGLNSGNQPQHF. The CDR3 coding sequence is TGTGCCAGCAGTGGGGGGTTAAACTCCGGCAATCAGCCCCAGCATTTT.